One sample yielded the 13 T cell receptor beta chains listed below, sequenced in a study of beta chain features in type 1 diabetes. Since all of the isolated RNA was reverse transcribed, expressed TCRB transcripts were what got sequenced. Sequencing used immunoSEQ multiplex PCR; TCRdb keeps in-frame clones, though not all of them. This sample has around 160,000 clones, with 48% found just once. Sequences were obtained from Tregs from blood. The receptors come from a man aged 18 to 35 in good health.

In this sample, this clone turned up a few times. The chain joins TRBV4-2 to TRBJ1-4, with D possibly being TRBD1 (6 bases). V shed 6 bases and J shed 6 bases, with 11 bases lying between them. CDR1 is LGHNA and CDR2 is YNFKEQ in the germline V gene. CDR3 length: 13 residues. The DNA for the CDR3 is TGTGCCAGCAGGAACAGGGCGGATGAAAAACTGTTTTTT. As protein: CASRNRADEKLFF.

The rearrangement uses TRBV9 and TRBJ2-2, with D unclear. Germline CDR1 is SGDLS and CDR2 is YYNGEE. V shed 0 bases and J shed 4 bases, with 7 bases lying between them. The CDR3 sequence is 14 residues long. The CDR3 here is CASSVVSGTGELFF. CDR3 bases: TGTGCCAGCAGCGTAGTGTCAGGCACCGGGGAGCTGTTTTTT. The entire variable domain, with the rest obtained from reference TRBV9 and TRBJ2-2, is as follows: DSGVTQTPKHLITATGQRVTLRCSPRSGDLSVYWYQQSLDQGLQFLIQYYNGEERAKGNILERFSAQQFPDLHSELNLSSLELGDSALYFCASSVVSGTGELFFGEGSRLTVL.

This clone has only a few counts. This chain links TRBV6-5 with TRBJ2-3, with D possibly matching TRBD1 (6 bases). Germline CDR1 and CDR2: MNHEY and SVGAGI. The CDR3 is 14 amino acids. V was trimmed by 2 bases and J by 6 bases, leaving 12 bases between them. The CDR3 DNA follows: TGTGCCAGCAGTTACCGGGCAGGGGTGGATACGCAGTATTTT. This codes for CASSYRAGVDTQYF.

This clone has a single count. The J gene is TRBJ1-2, the V gene TRBV19; D might be TRBD1 (6 bases). V was pared by 4 bases and J by 1 base, with 13 bases between. Germline loops: CDR1 LNHDA, CDR2 SQIVND (reference sequence). The CDR3 is 15 residues long. The CDR3 DNA reads TGTGCCAGTAGTACAGGACAGTCCGTTAACTATGGCTACACCTTC. Translated, it gives CASSTGQSVNYGYTF.

The chain has TRBV6-1 and TRBJ1-5; TRBD1 agrees at 8 bases. Per germline, CDR1 MNHNS and CDR2 SASEGT. The V segment lost 6 bases and the J segment 6 bases; nucleotides outside the gene matches: 4. The CDR3 contains 13 residues. The CDR3 loop reads CASRDRETQPQHF. In DNA form, the CDR3 reads TGTGCCAGCAGGGACAGGGAAACTCAGCCCCAGCATTTT.

The chain employs TRBV7-2 and TRBJ2-1; 14 bases are a match to TRBD2. CDR1 is SGHTA, CDR2 FQGNSA, per germline. CDR3 length: 15 amino acids. Losses at the gene ends were 4 bases for V and 9 bases for J; bases not matched to a gene: 5. CDR3 loop: CASSWGLAGVGEQFF. In DNA, the CDR3 is TGTGCCAGCAGCTGGGGACTAGCGGGAGTGGGTGAGCAGTTCTTC.

This clone was found a few times. The rearrangement links TRBV28 to TRBJ1-4, with a possible D match to TRBD1 (5 bases). The V and J ends lost 7 bases and 8 bases respectively, with 11 bases between them. In germline, CDR1 is MDHEN, CDR2 SYDVKM. The CDR3 length is 12 residues. The CDR3 bases are TGTGCCAGCACGGCAGGGTGGGAAAAACTGTTTTTT. It yields the protein CASTAGWEKLFF.

V is TRBV7-9 and J is TRBJ1-4; D is unclear. The CDR3 contains 15 residues. V lost 2 bases, J lost 4 bases, and 11 bases lay in between. Germline lookup yields CDR1 SEHNR and CDR2 FQNEAQ (reference sequence). CDR3 residues: CASSLLNSLNEKLFF. The CDR3, as DNA: TGTGCCAGCAGCTTATTGAACAGCCTTAATGAAAAACTGTTTTTT.

The chain joins TRBV5-1 to TRBJ1-3; 8 nucleotides match TRBD1. CDR3 length: 13 residues. Germline lookup yields CDR1 SGHRS and CDR2 YFSETQ. The junction had 5 bases not matched to a gene; V was cut back by 4 bases and J by 8 bases. The CDR3 nucleotides are TGCGCCAGCAGCCTGACAGGGGTTGACACCATATATTTT. Translating gives CASSLTGVDTIYF.

In nucleotides, the CDR3 is TGTGCCTGGAGTTTGAGCAACAGGGGGTATGGGGCCAACGTCCTGACTTTC. It yields the protein CAWSLSNRGYGANVLTF. V gene TRBV30 combines with J gene TRBJ2-6, with 8 bases identical to TRBD1. The CDR3 contains 17 residues. V lost 2 bases to trimming and J lost 3 bases; unmatched junction nucleotides: 9. The V gene's germline CDR1 is GTSNPN and CDR2 SVGIG (reference sequence). Supplemented by reference TRBV30 and TRBJ2-6, the full variable domain reads SQTIHQWPATLVQPVGSPLSLECTVEGTSNPNLYWYRQAAGRGLQLLFYSVGIGQISSEVPQNLSASRPQDRQFILSSKKLLLSDSGFYLCAWSLSNRGYGANVLTFGAGSRLTVL.

The chain employs TRBV6-1 and TRBJ1-4; 8 bases line up with TRBD1. Losses at the gene ends were 1 base for V and 7 bases for J; bases not matched to a gene: 8. The CDR3 has 16 amino acids. Germline V gene sequence: CDR1 MNHNS, CDR2 SASEGT. The CDR3 here is CASSEGTGSRAEKLFF. Written as DNA, the CDR3 is TGTGCCAGCAGTGAAGGGACAGGGAGTAGGGCTGAAAAACTGTTTTTT.

This clone was detected a few times. This chain links TRBV7-9 with TRBJ2-1; D gene unclear. Trimming left V 5 bases short and J 0 bases short, with 8 bases between. The V gene's germline CDR1 is SEHNR and CDR2 FQNEAQ (reference sequence). This CDR3 region has 14 residues. DNA for the CDR3: TGTGCCAGCAGCCGAATGAGCTCCTACAATGAGCAGTTCTTC. Translation: CASSRMSSYNEQFF.

The J gene is TRBJ2-5, the V gene TRBV6-5; TRBD1 agrees at 8 bases. The CDR3 length is 14 residues. Trimming took 5 bases from V and 1 from J; bases not matched to a gene: 3. CDR1 MNHEY and CDR2 SVGAGI come from the germline V gene. The CDR3 spells CASSGQGIQETQYF. DNA of the CDR3: TGTGCCAGCAGTGGACAGGGAATCCAAGAGACCCAGTACTTC.